The T cell receptor (beta chain) under discussion was sequenced for a study of a mutant IDH1 vaccine in newly diagnosed glioma. Study-level background: Patients arrived already treated with radiotherapy, temozolomide, or both, most having had both. Study results and caveats: Changes in the top peripheral T cell clonotypes seemingly had no bearing on pseudoprogression.

Time point given: week 5, during vaccination. Alongside topical imiquimod, each dose of vaccine comprised 300 ug of mutant IDH1 20-mer peptide. Every donor had a new WHO grade 3 or 4 astrocytoma that was IDH1-mutant, with loss of nuclear ATRX. The CDR3 has 18 amino acids. Germline V gives CDR1 KGHSH, CDR2 LQKENI. The V gene end was trimmed by 8 bases and the J gene end by 0 bases; junction bases not matched to a gene: 10. About this clone: Its target is not known.

Clones were sequenced by immunoSEQ multiplex PCR, and TCRdb holds only the in-frame ones, with some missing. The sample yields tens of thousands of clones, 91% seen once. Sequenced material: PBMCs, taken from a glioma patient whose treatment included an IDH1 peptide vaccine. The chain is built from TRBV18 and TRBJ2-6, with 10 bases matching TRBD1. This TCR came from a woman aged 50 to 65 with glioma. The CDR3 loop reads CASTVDRGKLSGANVLTF. The DNA of the CDR3 is TGTGCCAGCACCGTGGACAGGGGGAAACTCTCTGGGGCCAACGTCCTGACTTTC.